In this sample, the clone carrying this T cell receptor (beta chain) turned up a few times. Antigen unknown. The data are from a study of post-analysis software for immune sequencing data. Findings and limits, study-wide: Elevated frequency relative to controls characterized roughly five TRBV segments in patients, TRBV5-6, TRBV5-1 and TRBV20-1 among them.

The CDR3 runs to 14 residues. The V and J ends lost 7 bases and 0 bases respectively, with 15 bases between them. Germline CDR1 SQVTM, CDR2 ANQGSEA. Unique molecular identifiers were carried by the TCR beta cDNA libraries. A single record per CDR3 protein comes from TCRdb applying MiXCR to the PCR reads. The sample has about 430,000 distinct CDR3 sequences, 30% to 45% seen once; the top ten hold around 8%. The TCR was taken from a girl aged 2-10 years with multiple sclerosis. The specimen sequenced was blood. The rearrangement uses TRBV29-1 and TRBJ2-5; a possible D gene is TRBD2 (5 bases). The CDR3 loop reads CSAWGARDQETQYF. The CDR3 DNA sequence: TGCAGCGCCTGGGGAGCGCGGGACCAAGAGACCCAGTACTTC.